This TCR beta chain was sequenced during a study of shared clonotypes between healthy human individuals. Overall study results and limits: A reduction in generation probabilities was seen for non-shared clonotypes relative to those shared by all four donors.

Profiled with immunoSEQ multiplex PCR; TCRdb holds only in-frame clones, not every one. Among about 330,000 clones listed, over 65% were seen once. This clone was counted at least ten times. Its target is not known. Sequencing used memory CD4+ T cells sorted from blood. The subset denotes: CD45RA-negative fraction. This receptor was taken from a man in his thirties or forties in good health.

CDR3 sequence reads: CASSTSGTENTGELFF. For the CDR3, the DNA is TGTGCCAGCAGTACCTCCGGGACAGAGAACACCGGGGAGCTGTTTTTT. The chain combines TRBV27 with TRBJ2-2; 7 positions match TRBD1. After removal of 5 bases from V and 1 base from J, the junction contained 7 bases not matched to a gene. Germline loops: CDR1 MNHEY, CDR2 SMNVEV (reference sequence). CDR3 size: 16 residues.